This section outlines one T cell receptor beta chain sequence together with its context. Its antigen is still unknown. V was pared by 6 bases and J by 4 bases, with 10 bases between. The germline V gene has CDR1 SNHLY and CDR2 FYNNEI. The CDR3 is 14 amino acids. This entry belongs to a study of T cells in Graves' hyperthyroidism and ophthalmopathy. Study details: Once the initial diagnosis was made, peripheral blood was obtained before any treatment. Whole-study findings and limits: In blood, most of the thyroid clonotypes expanded above 0.001 were also present.

What was amplified from RNA transcripts were TCR beta CDR3 regions. The primer set for the first-round RT-PCR of the TCR CDR3 was HTBI. TCRdb redid the calling of the multiplex PCR reads with MiXCR, one entry per CDR3 protein. The sample contains tens of thousands of distinct CDR3 sequences, about 47% of which appear only once. The authors took PBMCs from 10 ml fresh peripheral blood. This clonotype was obtained from a man aged 40-49 years with Graves' ophthalmopathy. This chain links TRBV2 with TRBJ2-6; D is possibly TRBD2 (5 bases). The sequenced sample was blood. In DNA form, the CDR3 reads TGTGCCAGCAGGGGAGCGACAGGGGCCAACGTCCTGACTTTC. Residues: CASRGATGANVLTF.